The 31 T cell receptor beta chains in this list originate from one sample, sequenced in a study of T cell responses to AZD1222 COVID-19 vaccine. Measured with immunoSEQ multiplex PCR; TCRdb has only the in-frame clones, and not every one. The top ten clones hold over 1.5% of a sample with roughly 170,000 clones, about nine tenths of them seen once. The sequences come from peripheral blood, collected on day 0 of AZD1222 vaccination. These receptors originate from an adult in good health.

V usage is TRBV29-1 and J usage is TRBJ2-7; TRBD1 matches at 7 bases. This CDR3 spans 14 amino acids. Germline V gene sequence: CDR1 SQVTM, CDR2 ANQGSEA. After removal of 6 bases from V and 4 bases from J, the junction contained 12 bases not matched to a gene. The CDR3 loop reads CSVRSWDSSYEQYF. Here the CDR3 DNA reads TGCAGCGTCCGCTCCTGGGACAGCAGTTACGAGCAGTACTTC.

Only one count was recorded for this clone. The chain recombines TRBV10-1 with TRBJ2-3; 9 bases align to TRBD2. CDR1 and CDR2 (germline): WNHNN, SYGVQD (reference sequence). The V gene end was trimmed by 4 bases and the J gene end by 1 base; junction bases not matched to a gene: 9. The CDR3 length is 17 residues. The CDR3 is CASSGPSLAGRTDTQYF. DNA of the CDR3: TGCGCCAGCAGTGGGCCTTCTCTAGCGGGACGCACAGATACGCAGTATTTT.

This clone appeared a few times. The chain has TRBV29-1 and TRBJ1-5, with 7 bases fitting TRBD1. The germline CDR1 and CDR2 sequences are SQVTM and ANQGSEA. The CDR3 runs 14 residues. V lost 6 bases and J lost 2; bases outside the gene matches: 7. CDR3 residues: CSVRQGPGNQPQHF. DNA for the CDR3: TGCAGCGTCAGACAGGGACCGGGCAATCAGCCCCAGCATTTT.

This chain connects TRBV7-2 to TRBJ1-2, with 7 bases aligning to TRBD1. The CDR3 loop spans 16 amino acids. Trimming took 2 bases from V and 0 from J; bases not matched to a gene: 6. Germline V gives CDR1 SGHTA, CDR2 FQGNSA. This CDR3 reads CASSLTPGQSNYGYTF. The CDR3 nucleotides are TGTGCCAGCAGCTTAACTCCGGGACAGTCTAACTATGGCTACACCTTC.

The V and J genes are TRBV19 and TRBJ2-7, with TRBD2 matching over 9 bases. CDR3 size: 14 residues. Germline values: CDR1 LNHDA, CDR2 SQIVND (reference sequence). Trimming removed 5 bases from V and 1 base from J; junction bases left unmatched: 3. This chain's CDR3 is CASSFGLASYEQYF. The CDR3 nucleotides are TGTGCCAGTAGTTTCGGACTAGCGTCCTACGAGCAGTACTTC.

The genes are TRBV7-2 and TRBJ1-2; D remains unclear. Trimming took 0 bases from V and 8 from J, leaving 10 bases between them. Germline V gene lookup returns CDR1 SGHTA and CDR2 FQGNSA. The CDR3 covers 13 residues. Here the CDR3 DNA reads TGTGCCAGCAGCTTAGCGTTGCCTCCCGGCTACACCTTC. It is translated as CASSLALPPGYTF.

The genes are TRBV6-6 and TRBJ2-5; possibly TRBD1 or TRBD2 for D (5 bases each). This CDR3 has 12 residues. The germline CDR1 and CDR2 sequences are MNHNY and SVGAGI (reference sequence). Deletions cut 2 bases from V and 4 bases from J, with 5 bases between. CDR3 residues: CASSYGGETQYF. In DNA, the CDR3 is TGTGCCAGCAGTTACGGGGGAGAGACCCAGTACTTC.

The chain combines TRBV3-1 (or the pseudogene TRBV3-2) with TRBJ1-6; D is unresolved. Germline CDR1 LGHDT, CDR2 YNNKEL (reference sequence). This CDR3 comprises 14 residues. The ends were cut back, 1 base at V and 10 bases at J, with 11 bases in the middle. The CDR3 nucleotides read TGTGCCAGCAGCCAAGCGGTCGGTCCCTCACCCCTCCACTTT. Residues: CASSQAVGPSPLHF.

This chain connects TRBV18 to TRBJ1-5; no clear D. Germline assignment: CDR1 KGHSH and CDR2 LQKENI. CDR3 length: 14 residues. V lost 4 bases and J lost 6, with 13 bases in between. The CDR3 DNA reads as TGTGCCAGCTCACTCGGAGAGTTTGGTCAGCCCCAGCATTTT. Its protein is CASSLGEFGQPQHF.

The chain recombines TRBV28 with TRBJ2-5, with D maybe TRBD2 (6 bases). CDR1 is MDHEN, CDR2 SYDVKM, per germline. The CDR3 has 14 amino acids. The ends were cut back, 6 bases at V and 4 bases at J, with 15 bases in the middle. This CDR3 reads CASSQIQEGETQYF. CDR3 nucleotide sequence: TGTGCCAGCAGCCAGATACAGGAGGGAGAGACCCAGTACTTC.

The DNA for the CDR3 is TGTGCCAGCAGTTACCTAGTGAGGACCGTAAGCAACGAGCAGTACTTC. Translated: CASSYLVRTVSNEQYF. The V and J genes are TRBV6-2 or TRBV6-3 and TRBJ2-7; D gene uncertain. Between the trimmed V and J ends, which lost 2 bases and 5 bases, there was a span of 19 bases. The V gene's germline CDR1 is MNHEY and CDR2 SVGEGT. There are 16 residues in the CDR3.

This chain links TRBV30 with TRBJ2-6; D is unclear. The V and J ends lost 4 bases and 0 bases respectively, with 7 bases between them. The germline CDR1 and CDR2 sequences are GTSNPN and SVGIG (reference sequence). The CDR3 runs to 14 residues. CDR3 sequence reads: CAWILGSGANVLTF. CDR3 bases: TGTGCCTGGATATTAGGCTCTGGGGCCAACGTCCTGACTTTC.

This rearrangement joins TRBV19 to TRBJ2-7, with D unclear. Looked up from germline, CDR1 is LNHDA and CDR2 is SQIVND (reference sequence). V was shortened by 4 bases and J by 2 bases, with 15 bases between the two germline ends. The CDR3 runs 15 residues. The CDR3 region is CASSKKPDLTYEQYF. The CDR3 DNA sequence: TGTGCCAGTAGTAAAAAGCCTGACTTGACCTACGAGCAGTACTTC.

The chain joins TRBV5-1 to TRBJ2-3, with 9 bases aligning to TRBD1. The CDR3 is made up of 17 amino acids. Per germline, CDR1 SGHRS and CDR2 YFSETQ. After removal of 2 bases from V and 4 bases from J, the junction contained 11 bases not matched to a gene. CDR3 region: CASSFRGQGPTADTQYF. CDR3 bases: TGCGCCAGCAGCTTTAGGGGACAGGGCCCAACGGCAGATACGCAGTATTTT.

The chain links TRBV11-3 to TRBJ2-7; D is uncertain. This CDR3 has 14 amino acids. Trimming shortened V by 4 bases and J by 5 bases, and 15 bases separated the two germline ends. Germline values: CDR1 SGHNT, CDR2 YENEEA. CDR3 amino acids: CASSSPPRGDEQYF. CDR3 DNA: TGTGCCAGCAGCTCACCCCCCAGAGGCGACGAGCAGTACTTC.

The chain combines TRBV4-3 with TRBJ2-6; 11 nucleotides line up with TRBD1. This CDR3 spans 19 amino acids. In germline, CDR1 is LGHNA, CDR2 YSLEER. J gave up 0 bases and V 0 bases, and 4 bases lay outside the gene matches. CDR3 nucleotide sequence: TGCGCCAGCAGCCAAGATGTAGGACAGGGGGCCTCTGGGGCCAACGTCCTGACTTTC. Its translation: CASSQDVGQGASGANVLTF.

The J gene is TRBJ1-1, the V gene TRBV11-3; TRBD1 agrees at 8 bases. Germline V lookup: CDR1 SGHNT, CDR2 YENEEA. Trimming cost V 6 bases and J 2 bases; bases outside gene matches: 5. The length of the CDR3 is 14 residues. In DNA, the CDR3 is TGTGCCAGCAGTCGGGGACAGGTCAACACTGAAGCTTTCTTT. The encoded protein is CASSRGQVNTEAFF.

The rearrangement links TRBV2 to TRBJ1-2, with D uncertain. V was clipped by 10 bases and J by 10 bases, with 22 bases between them. CDR3 length: 13 residues. Germline CDR1 reads SNHLY; CDR2 reads FYNNEI. CDR3 sequence reads: CATSLQVGGVYTF. The DNA of the CDR3 is TGTGCCACCTCTCTTCAGGTTGGAGGTGTCTACACCTTC.

V is TRBV6-5 and J is TRBJ2-1; possible D gene TRBD1, 5 bases. CDR3 length equals 15 residues. Trimming removed 0 bases from V and 7 bases from J, with 13 bases in between. Germline V CDR1 and CDR2: MNHEY, SVGAGI. CDR3 nucleotide sequence: TGTGCCAGCAGTTACTCCCAGGGAAGAGTGAATGAGCAGTTCTTC. As protein: CASSYSQGRVNEQFF.

The chain recombines TRBV7-9 with TRBJ1-2; D uncertain. Germline V gene sequence: CDR1 SEHNR, CDR2 FQNEAQ (reference sequence). The CDR3 length is 15 residues. The ends were cut back, 1 base at V and 8 bases at J, with 17 bases in the middle. The CDR3 loop is CASSLEVLPRGGYTF. CDR3 coding DNA: TGTGCCAGCAGCTTAGAGGTCCTCCCCCGAGGAGGCTACACCTTC.

The genes are TRBV27 and TRBJ1-2; a possible D gene is TRBD1 (5 bases). The CDR3 sequence is 16 residues long. The germline gives CDR1 MNHEY, CDR2 SMNVEV (reference sequence). V was shortened by 5 bases and J by 4 bases, with 20 bases between the two germline ends. The CDR3 nucleotides are TGTGCCAGCAGTCCCACCCGAGGGGAGTGGGGCTATGGCTACACCTTC. Residues: CASSPTRGEWGYGYTF.

The chain employs TRBV7-2 and TRBJ2-7; D ambiguous. The V end was cut by 0 bases, the J end by 3 bases, with 3 bases between. Germline values: CDR1 SGHTA, CDR2 FQGNSA. The CDR3 has 12 amino acids. The CDR3 loop is CASSLALYEQYF. The CDR3 DNA sequence: TGTGCCAGCAGCTTAGCTCTCTACGAGCAGTACTTC.

The rearrangement uses TRBV27 and TRBJ2-1; unclear D gene. Trimming removed 8 bases from V and 0 bases from J, with 8 bases in between. This CDR3 is 13 amino acids long. Germline V gene data show CDR1 as MNHEY and CDR2 as SMNVEV (reference sequence). Here the CDR3 DNA reads TGTGCCAGCGGGATGAGCTCCTACAATGAGCAGTTCTTC. This translates into CASGMSSYNEQFF.

V is TRBV27 and J is TRBJ1-4, with D tentatively TRBD1 (5 bases). The CDR3 totals 15 residues. Germline V gene lookup returns CDR1 MNHEY and CDR2 SMNVEV (reference sequence). Deletions cut 6 bases from V and 0 bases from J, with 11 bases between. As DNA, the CDR3 is TGTGCCAGCAGGGCGGGGCTTGCAACTAATGAAAAACTGTTTTTT. Amino acids: CASRAGLATNEKLFF.

The chain is built from TRBV7-2 and TRBJ2-7; D tentatively fits TRBD1 or TRBD2 (5 bases each). The germline CDR1 and CDR2 sequences are SGHTA and FQGNSA. This CDR3 contains 12 residues. V lost 5 bases and J 3 bases, leaving 8 bases between the germline ends. DNA for the CDR3: TGTGCCAGCAGCCCGGGGCTCTACGAGCAGTACTTC. Encoded protein: CASSPGLYEQYF.

The rearrangement joins TRBV21-1 to TRBJ1-2. TRBV21-1 counts as a pseudogene. The CDR3 covers 13 residues. In nucleotides, the CDR3 is TGTGCCAGCAGCAATACAGCGCCCGATGGCTACACCTTC. The encoded protein is CASSNTAPDGYTF.

This clone was found a few times. V is TRBV9 and J is TRBJ1-1, with unresolved D. V was trimmed by 0 bases and J by 3 bases, leaving 6 bases between them. The CDR3 is made up of 13 amino acids. Germline loops: CDR1 SGDLS, CDR2 YYNGEE. The CDR3 DNA reads TGTGCCAGCAGCGTAGTTGGGGACACTGAAGCTTTCTTT. Translated: CASSVVGDTEAFF.

The DNA of the CDR3 is TGTGCCAGCAGTCCCTACGGGACGGATACTGGAAACACCATATATTTT. Translating gives CASSPYGTDTGNTIYF. The chain links TRBV27 to TRBJ1-3; a possible D gene is TRBD1 (5 bases). V lost 5 bases to trimming and J lost 2 bases, with 16 bases between them. The length of the CDR3 is 16 residues. Per the germline V gene, CDR1 is MNHEY and CDR2 is SMNVEV (reference sequence).

The chain joins TRBV28 to TRBJ1-2; D is possibly TRBD1 (5 bases). The CDR3 covers 16 residues. Trimming took 4 bases from V and 8 from J, leaving 23 bases between them. CDR1 and CDR2 (germline): MDHEN, SYDVKM. Here the CDR3 reads CASSSSSPRREEGYTF. The CDR3 DNA follows: TGTGCCAGCAGTTCGTCGTCCCCGCGCAGGGAGGAAGGCTACACCTTC.

The J gene is TRBJ2-3, the V gene TRBV12-3 or TRBV12-4; tentative D call: TRBD1 (6 bases). The CDR3 consists of 13 residues. Trimming pared 6 bases from V and 4 bases from J, leaving 11 bases between. The CDR3 spells CASRFSGADTQYF. The DNA for the CDR3 is TGTGCCAGCAGATTCTCAGGGGCAGATACGCAGTATTTT.

The chain combines TRBV30 with TRBJ2-3, with D unresolved. CDR1 is GTSNPN and CDR2 is SVGIG in the germline V gene (reference sequence). V lost 4 bases to trimming and J lost 2 bases, with 7 bases between them. CDR3 length equals 12 residues. CDR3 coding DNA: TGTGCCTGGACCAATAACACAGATACGCAGTATTTT. Protein: CAWTNNTDTQYF.